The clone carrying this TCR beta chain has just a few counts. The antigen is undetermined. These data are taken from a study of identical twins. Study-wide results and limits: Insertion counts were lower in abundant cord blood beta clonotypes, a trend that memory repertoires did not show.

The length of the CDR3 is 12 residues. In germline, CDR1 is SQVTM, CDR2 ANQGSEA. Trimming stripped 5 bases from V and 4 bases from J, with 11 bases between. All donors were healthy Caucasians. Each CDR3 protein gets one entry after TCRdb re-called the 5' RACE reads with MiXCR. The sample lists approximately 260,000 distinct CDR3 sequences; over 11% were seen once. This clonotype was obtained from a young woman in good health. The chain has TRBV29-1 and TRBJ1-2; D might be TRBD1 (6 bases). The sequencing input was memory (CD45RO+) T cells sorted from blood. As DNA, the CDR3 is TGCAGCGTTCTCTCGGACAGCTATGGCTACACCTTC. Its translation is CSVLSDSYGYTF.